A single TCR beta chain is shown here with its context. CDR1 is LNHDA, CDR2 SQIVND, per germline (reference sequence). V lost 4 bases and J lost 2; bases outside the gene matches: 13. The CDR3 consists of 17 residues. The authors' processing: How many nucleated cells were present was estimated from reference gene primer amplification. TCRdb's copy holds only in-frame clones and misses some; the assay was immunoSEQ multiplex PCR. V and J calls plus clone size are reproduced from that table; the DNA served to infer D and trimming. The sample yields 150,000 to 180,000 clones, around four fifths seen once. Participants were placed into cohorts based on the clinical history they reported. Two negative PCRs, clearance, or symptom resolution were required of recovered Cohort 3 donors. This record comes from a study of blood T cell repertoires in COVID-19. Study-wide context: T cells, B-cell-depleted T cells, or PBMCs supplied cDNA or gDNA.

Sequencing was done on a sample of PBMCs or T cells enriched from blood (not recorded which). J is TRBJ2-5 and V is TRBV19, with 7 bases identical to TRBD2. This receptor was taken from a middle-aged man who had recovered from COVID-19. The CDR3 DNA is TGTGCCAGTAGTAGGAATGGAGCGGGGAGCTTTCAAGAGACCCAGTACTTC. Residues: CASSRNGAGSFQETQYF.